Below are 18 T cell receptor beta chains sequenced from a single sample in a study of OX40 agonist ivuxolimab in advanced cancers. Sequenced by immunoSEQ multiplex PCR; TCRdb stores in-frame clones only, minus some. The data contain 34,000 or so clones, under 90% of them singletons. The sequencing used CD4+ or CD8+ T cells sorted from blood, collected in a trial of the OX40 agonist ivuxolimab. Receptor source: an adult with an advanced solid tumor such as melanoma, head and neck, liver or kidney cancer.

This chain joins TRBV5-1 and TRBJ2-2; weak D call: TRBD1 (6 bases). The CDR3 spans 15 residues. Trimming stripped 4 bases from V and 1 base from J, with 11 bases between. Germline CDR1 is SGHRS and CDR2 is YFSETQ. This CDR3 is CASSPLTGNTGELFF. DNA of the CDR3: TGCGCCAGCAGCCCCCTGACAGGGAACACCGGGGAGCTGTTTTTT.

The chain uses TRBV7-2 and TRBJ1-4; D unresolved. This CDR3 has 14 amino acids. Trimming removed 5 bases at V and 3 bases at J, with 10 bases between. CDR1 and CDR2 (germline): SGHTA, FQGNSA. The CDR3 DNA reads TGTGCCAGCAGCCGGTGGGCGTCTAATGAAAAACTGTTTTTT. This sequence encodes CASSRWASNEKLFF.

V is TRBV29-1 and J is TRBJ2-1; D is tentatively TRBD1 or TRBD2 (5 bases each). Germline V gives CDR1 SQVTM, CDR2 ANQGSEA. The CDR3 is 13 residues long. Trimming took off 6 bases at V and 9 bases at J, with 18 bases between the two ends. CDR3 loop: CSVSPRAEGEQFF. CDR3 DNA: TGCAGCGTGTCCCCCAGGGCAGAGGGTGAGCAGTTCTTC.

The sample holds one count of this clone. V is TRBV7-2 and J is TRBJ2-7; D is undetermined. V was cut by 4 bases and J by 0 bases, with 13 bases left in between. CDR3 length: 15 residues. The V gene's germline CDR1 is SGHTA and CDR2 FQGNSA. CDR3 region: CASSSRTENSYEQYF. DNA for the CDR3: TGTGCCAGCAGCTCGCGGACGGAAAACTCCTACGAGCAGTACTTC. The full variable domain, rest sourced from reference TRBV7-2 and TRBJ2-7, is GAGVSQSPSNKVTEKGKDVELRCDPISGHTALYWYRQSLGQGLEFLIYFQGNSAPDKSGLPSDRFSAERTGGSVSTLTIQRTQQEDSAVYLCASSSRTENSYEQYFGPGTRLTVT.

This clone was picked up a small number of times. V is TRBV10-3 and J is TRBJ1-4, with D possibly matching TRBD1 (6 bases). Per the germline V gene, CDR1 is ENHRY and CDR2 is SYGVKD. This CDR3 contains 12 residues. Trimming removed 10 bases from V and 2 bases from J, with 8 bases in between. The CDR3 reads CATQGTNEKLFF. In DNA, the CDR3 is TGTGCCACCCAGGGGACTAATGAAAAACTGTTTTTT.

The chain employs TRBV15 and TRBJ2-7; D is uncertain. The CDR3 consists of 16 residues. Trimming stripped 5 bases from V and 3 bases from J, with 20 bases between. Germline loops: CDR1 LNHNV, CDR2 YYDKDF (reference sequence). The CDR3 DNA reads TGTGCCACCAGCCCTAGAGGCGGCAGGCGATACTACGAGCAGTACTTC. Translating it yields CATSPRGGRRYYEQYF. Filled out from reference TRBV15 and TRBJ2-7, the complete variable domain reads DAMVIQNPRYQVTQFGKPVTLSCSQTLNHNVMYWYQQKSSQAPKLLFHYYDKDFNNEADTPDNFQSRRPNTSFCFLDIRSPGLGDTAMYLCATSPRGGRRYYEQYFGPGTRLTVT.

The gene calls are TRBV5-4 and TRBJ2-3, with 8 bases fitting TRBD2. V gave up 0 bases and J gave up 1 base; unmatched junction bases: 4. This CDR3 spans 16 amino acids. CDR1 and CDR2 (germline): SGHNT, YYREEE (reference sequence). CDR3 loop: CASSLAGGVGTDTQYF. The CDR3 DNA reads as TGTGCCAGCAGCTTGGCCGGGGGGGTGGGCACAGATACGCAGTATTTT. Based on the CDR3 plus reference TRBV5-4 and TRBJ2-3, the full variable domain is ETGVTQSPTHLIKTRGQQVTLRCSSQSGHNTVSWYQQALGQGPQFIFQYYREEENGRGNFPPRFSGLQFPNYSSELNVNALELDDSALYLCASSLAGGVGTDTQYFGPGTRLTVL.

The chain links TRBV7-9 to TRBJ2-1; 7 bases agree with TRBD2. The V gene's germline CDR1 is SEHNR and CDR2 FQNEAQ (reference sequence). Unmatched junction bases numbered 5, after V lost 5 bases and J lost 1 base. This CDR3 is built from 15 residues. CDR3 nucleotides: TGTGCCAGCAGCCTAGTGGGGGGGTCCTACAATGAGCAGTTCTTC. This sequence encodes CASSLVGGSYNEQFF.

This sequence joins TRBV7-2 and TRBJ2-7; tentatively, D is TRBD2 (6 bases). Trimming left V 2 bases short and J 2 bases short, with 13 bases between. This CDR3 is built from 15 residues. The germline gives CDR1 SGHTA, CDR2 FQGNSA. This chain's CDR3 is CASSLWASEPYEQYF. The CDR3 coding sequence is TGTGCCAGCAGCTTATGGGCTAGCGAGCCCTACGAGCAGTACTTC.

V is TRBV6-5 and J is TRBJ2-2, with a possible D match to TRBD1 (6 bases). The V gene lost 6 bases and the J gene lost 11 bases, with 16 bases spanning the gap. The CDR3 extends over 13 amino acids. Germline V CDR1 and CDR2: MNHEY, SVGAGI. CDR3 sequence: CASSSRWGTELFF. CDR3 nucleotide sequence: TGTGCCAGCAGCAGTCGGTGGGGGACAGAGCTGTTTTTT.

This clone was seen once. The gene calls are TRBV11-2 and TRBJ1-6, with TRBD1 matching 7 bases. Germline trimming cut 5 bases from V and 3 bases from J; bases unmatched to any gene: 4. The germline V gene encodes CDR1 SGHAT and CDR2 FQNNGV. The CDR3 is 15 residues long. This CDR3 is CASSPRTGYNSPLHF. In nucleotides, the CDR3 is TGTGCCAGCAGCCCGAGGACAGGCTATAATTCACCCCTCCACTTT.

There are a few counts of this clone. The chain couples TRBV6-6 to TRBJ2-3, with no clear D. Looked up from germline, CDR1 is MNHNY and CDR2 is SVGAGI (reference sequence). With 5 bases removed from V and 5 bases from J, the gap between germline ends came to 14 bases. This CDR3 has 14 amino acids. CDR3 coding DNA: TGTGCCAGCAGTCAATCCCGACTCGGAGATACGCAGTATTTT. Translating it yields CASSQSRLGDTQYF.

The rearrangement uses TRBV5-1 and TRBJ2-6; D is unresolved. CDR3 length: 14 amino acids. CDR1 and CDR2 from the germline V gene are SGHRS and YFSETQ. V lost 2 bases, J lost 2 bases, and 5 bases lay in between. As DNA, the CDR3 is TGCGCCAGCAGCTTAGAAGCTGGGGCCAACGTCCTGACTTTC. Translation gives CASSLEAGANVLTF.

The rearrangement joins TRBV7-6 to TRBJ2-2; D is unresolved. V dropped 5 bases and J dropped 1 base, with 5 bases sitting between them. Germline values: CDR1 SGHVS, CDR2 FNYEAQ. The CDR3 is made up of 13 amino acids. The DNA for the CDR3 is TGTGCCAGCAGCGCCAGGAACACCGGGGAGCTGTTTTTT. It is translated as CASSARNTGELFF. Looking up the rest from reference TRBV7-6 and TRBJ2-2 gives the full variable domain: GAGVSQSPRYKVTKRGQDVALRCDPISGHVSLYWYRQALGQGPEFLTYFNYEAQQDKSGLPNDRFSAERPEGSISTLTIQRTEQRDSAMYRCASSARNTGELFFGEGSRLTVL.

J is TRBJ1-1 and V is TRBV6-1, with TRBD1 as a possible D gene (6 bases). Germline CDR1 MNHNS, CDR2 SASEGT. V gave up 6 bases and J gave up 6 bases, with 14 bases separating them. The CDR3 loop spans 13 amino acids. The CDR3 spells CASRPGPGAEAFF. In DNA form, the CDR3 reads TGTGCCAGCAGACCGGGCCCAGGGGCTGAAGCTTTCTTT.

The sample holds a few counts of this clone. The chain joins TRBV2 to TRBJ1-2; a possible D gene is TRBD1 (5 bases). The V and J ends lost 4 bases and 4 bases respectively, with 13 bases between them. CDR3 length: 14 residues. CDR1 and CDR2 (germline): SNHLY, FYNNEI. The DNA of the CDR3 is TGTGCCAGCAGTGCGCAGGGTGTGAGCTATGGCTACACCTTC. As protein: CASSAQGVSYGYTF.

This chain connects TRBV11-2 to TRBJ2-2; 8 bases agree with TRBD1. The CDR3 runs to 14 residues. CDR1 is SGHAT and CDR2 is FQNNGV in the germline V gene. V lost 5 bases and J lost 5; bases outside the gene matches: 4. The CDR3 DNA is TGTGCCAGCAGCCGACAGGGGCTGACCGGGGAGCTGTTTTTT. It encodes CASSRQGLTGELFF.

This clone was counted between two and nine times. The chain has TRBV7-9 and TRBJ2-3; no clear D gene. This CDR3 is 16 amino acids long. With 4 bases removed from V and 2 bases from J, the gap between germline ends came to 16 bases. Per germline, CDR1 SEHNR and CDR2 FQNEAQ (reference sequence). In DNA form, the CDR3 reads TGTGCCAGCAGCTCTGGCTCTGCTCCCACCACAGATACGCAGTATTTT. Translating it yields CASSSGSAPTTDTQYF.